Sequencing of this T cell receptor beta chain was carried out in a study of early T cells in non-severe SARS-CoV-2 infection. Molecules of cDNA were individually given unique molecular identifiers that were attached to them. MiXCR, run by TCRdb on the 5' RACE reads, gives a single entry per CDR3 protein. The sample lists some 30,000 distinct CDR3 sequences, around 7% occurring once. In its sample, this clonotype was seen many times. Germline V gene sequence: CDR1 LGHNA, CDR2 YSLEER. The CDR3 has 15 residues. V shed 0 bases and J shed 4 bases, with 12 bases lying between them. The gene calls are TRBV4-3 and TRBJ1-2; D remains unclear. Sequencing was carried out using whole blood. This receptor was taken from an adult who was a healthcare worker with PCR-confirmed SARS-CoV-2 infection or an uninfected control (not recorded which). CDR3: CASSQEVRVVYGYTF. CDR3 sequence (DNA): TGCGCCAGCAGCCAAGAAGTCCGGGTTGTCTATGGCTACACCTTC.